This TCR beta chain was captured by sequencing in a study of regulatory T cells in long-lasting Graves disease. The germline V gene has CDR1 SGDLS and CDR2 YYNGEE. The CDR3 sequence is 15 residues long. V lost 5 bases and J lost 5; bases outside the gene matches: 11. Study-level results: Small numbers of samples may have cut accuracy.

Construction of the TCR beta libraries employed iRepertoire HTBI primers in conjunction with Arm-PCR of CDR3 regions. Original data processing: The samples yielded roughly 60 TRBV and some 15 TRBJ segments. Via MiXCR, TCRdb re-called the multiplex PCR reads, giving one row per CDR3 protein. TCRdb's processing, not the study's, gives the V and J calls here. The sample holds a few hundred thousand distinct CDR3 sequences, around 18% seen once. This clonotype came up many times. Its antigen is unidentified. Time point specified: newly diagnosed GD, antithyroid drugs for less than 3 months. RNA from PBMCs was the source of the TCR library. The sample was also reused in another study, on T cells in Graves' hyperthyroidism and ophthalmopathy. That source notes: The blood repertoire included most of the expanded thyroid clonotypes above 0.001.

The J gene is TRBJ2-5, the V gene TRBV9; TRBD2 aligns across 8 bases. The TCR comes from a woman aged 25 to 45 with Graves disease. The input for sequencing was peripheral blood mononuclear cells (PBMCs), taken at new diagnosis, from a patient treated with antithyroid drugs. The DNA for the CDR3 is TGTGCCAGCAGTTTCGGGGGGGGCCCCCAGGAGACCCAGTACTTC. Encoded protein: CASSFGGGPQETQYF. The whole variable domain, filled in from reference TRBV9 and TRBJ2-5, reads DSGVTQTPKHLITATGQRVTLRCSPRSGDLSVYWYQQSLDQGLQFLIQYYNGEERAKGNILERFSAQQFPDLHSELNLSSLELGDSALYFCASSFGGGPQETQYFGPGTRLLVL.